These 25 T cell receptor beta chains were all obtained from the same sample, sequenced in a study of control samples from healthy donors and cancer patients. Some clones are missing from TCRdb's copy, which holds only in-frame ones; the method was immunoSEQ multiplex PCR. The repertoire holds roughly 200,000 clones, about 94% seen once, with 1.5% in the top ten. Sequencing was performed on blood. The receptors originated from a man over 45 in good health.

This clone was detected a few times. This specimen includes other DNA sequences encoding the same CDR3. J is TRBJ1-1 and V is TRBV5-1, with no clear D. CDR3 length equals 13 residues. The germline V and J ends were trimmed by 2 bases and 1 base, with 6 bases remaining between them. CDR1 and CDR2 (germline): SGHRS, YFSETQ. CDR3 residues: CASSLQENTEAFF. CDR3 DNA sequence: TGCGCCAGCAGCTTACAAGAGAACACTGAAGCTTTCTTT. Drawing the rest from reference TRBV5-1 and TRBJ1-1, the complete variable domain is KAGVTQTPRYLIKTRGQQVTLSCSPISGHRSVSWYQQTPGQGLQFLFEYFSETQRNKGNFPGRFSGRQFSNSRSEMNVSTLELGDSALYLCASSLQENTEAFFGQGTRLTVV.

In this sample, this clone turned up a few times. V gene TRBV12-3 or TRBV12-4 combines with J gene TRBJ1-2, with 9 nucleotides matching TRBD1. With V trimmed by 7 bases and J by 6 bases, 6 bases remained unmatched. The CDR3 extends over 13 amino acids. The CDR3 is CASKQGQGHGYTF. CDR3 nucleotides: TGTGCCAGCAAACAGGGACAGGGCCATGGCTACACCTTC.

The rearrangement joins TRBV5-5 to TRBJ2-5; D is unresolved. V gave up 1 base and J gave up 5 bases, with 9 bases separating them. CDR1 is SGHKS and CDR2 is YYEKEE in the germline V gene (reference sequence). This CDR3 contains 13 residues. The CDR3 sequence is CASSLPDDETQYF. CDR3 bases: TGTGCCAGCAGCTTGCCCGACGATGAGACCCAGTACTTC.

The chain's CDR3 is CATLLRQLNTEAFF. CDR3 nucleotide sequence: TGTGCCACTCTCCTTAGGCAGCTGAACACTGAAGCTTTCTTT. V gene TRBV6-6 combines with J gene TRBJ1-1; no firm D call. The CDR3 totals 14 residues. CDR1 is MNHNY, CDR2 SVGAGI, per germline (reference sequence). V lost 10 bases, J lost 0 bases, and 15 bases lay in between.

The genes are TRBV18 and TRBJ1-1; D gene unclear. Germline assignment: CDR1 KGHSH and CDR2 LQKENI. The CDR3 runs to 12 residues. V was trimmed by 3 bases and J by 7 bases, leaving 9 bases between them. The CDR3 DNA follows: TGTGCCAGCTCACCGCAGATGGGTGAAGCTTTCTTT. Protein: CASSPQMGEAFF. The complete variable domain, with remaining parts taken from reference TRBV18 and TRBJ1-1, reads NAGVMQNPRHLVRRRGQEARLRCSPMKGHSHVYWYRQLPEEGLKFMVYLQKENIIDESGMPKERFSAEFPKEGPSILRIQQVVRGDSAAYFCASSPQMGEAFFGQGTRLTVV.

Here the CDR3 reads CASSEQGAGYEQYV. CDR3 DNA: TGTGCCAGCAGTGAACAGGGGGCGGGCTACGAGCAGTACGTC. This chain links TRBV2 with TRBJ2-7, with 8 bases lining up with TRBD1. The J segment lost 3 bases and the V segment lost 2 bases, leaving 3 bases of the junction unmatched. This CDR3 spans 14 amino acids. Germline loops: CDR1 SNHLY, CDR2 FYNNEI.

The chain carries TRBV6-6 and TRBJ1-2; TRBD1 is a possible D gene (5 bases). The CDR3 runs to 14 residues. Per germline, CDR1 MNHNY and CDR2 SVGAGI (reference sequence). Deletions cut 4 bases from V and 9 bases from J, with 18 bases between. This chain's CDR3 is CASSLGQPIESYTF. CDR3 coding DNA: TGTGCCAGCAGTTTGGGGCAGCCGATCGAGAGCTACACCTTC.

The V and J genes are TRBV29-1 and TRBJ2-1; no clear D. There are 14 residues in the CDR3. V was trimmed by 4 bases and J by 0 bases, leaving 10 bases between them. Germline assignment: CDR1 SQVTM and CDR2 ANQGSEA. CDR3 in amino acids: CSVVVGSSYNEQFF. CDR3 DNA sequence: TGCAGCGTTGTAGTTGGTAGCTCCTACAATGAGCAGTTCTTC.

The J gene is TRBJ1-2, the V gene TRBV28; D is possibly TRBD1 (5 bases). Germline V gene sequence: CDR1 MDHEN, CDR2 SYDVKM. The CDR3 is made up of 14 amino acids. V lost 7 bases and J 2 bases, leaving 14 bases between the germline ends. The DNA for the CDR3 is TGTGCCAGCACCACTATGACAGCCAACTATGGCTACACCTTC. Its translation: CASTTMTANYGYTF.

The rearrangement joins TRBV7-3 to TRBJ2-1, with TRBD2 matching over 10 bases. Germline assignment: CDR1 SGHTA and CDR2 FQGTGA. J lost 7 bases, V lost 3 bases, and 3 bases had no gene match. CDR3 length: 14 residues. The CDR3 is CASSFGLADNEQFF. The CDR3 DNA is TGTGCCAGCAGCTTCGGACTAGCGGATAATGAGCAGTTCTTC. Full variable domain (missing parts from reference TRBV7-3 and TRBJ2-1): GAGVSQTPSNKVTEKGKYVELRCDPISGHTALYWYRQSLGQGPEFLIYFQGTGAADDSGLPNDRFFAVRPEGSVSTLKIQRTERGDSAVYLCASSFGLADNEQFFGPGTRLTVL.

V and J are TRBV7-2 and TRBJ2-1; TRBD1 aligns across 7 bases. CDR3 length: 14 amino acids. V lost 5 bases, J lost 9 bases, and 10 bases stayed unmatched. Germline lookup yields CDR1 SGHTA and CDR2 FQGNSA. This CDR3 reads CASSPTGARVEQFF. The CDR3 nucleotides read TGTGCCAGCAGCCCCACAGGGGCGCGGGTTGAGCAGTTCTTC.

This rearrangement joins TRBV15 to TRBJ1-2, with a possible D match to TRBD1 (5 bases). The CDR3 is made up of 14 amino acids. Germline assignment: CDR1 LNHNV and CDR2 YYDKDF (reference sequence). V was shortened by 0 bases and J by 4 bases, with 9 bases between the two germline ends. CDR3 in amino acids: CATSRDRQSYGYTF. CDR3 coding DNA: TGTGCCACCAGCAGAGATCGACAGAGCTATGGCTACACCTTC.

The V call is TRBV21-1, the J call TRBJ1-3; the table gives TRBD1 as D, unverified against the DNA. TRBV21-1 has pseudogene status. The length of the CDR3 is 16 residues. CDR3: CASSAQTGEVGNTIYF. The CDR3 coding sequence is TGTGCCAGCAGCGCCCAGACAGGGGAGGTCGGAAACACCATATATTTT.

V gene TRBV7-2 combines with J gene TRBJ1-1, with D possibly TRBD1 on 5 matching bases. Germline values: CDR1 SGHTA, CDR2 FQGNSA. This CDR3 is built from 19 residues. V lost 5 bases to trimming and J lost 1 base, with 26 bases between them. The CDR3 nucleotides read TGTGCCAGCAGCCTAGGGGCCGGGGGGATCTTTAAGGGGAACACTGAAGCTTTCTTT. Translated, it gives CASSLGAGGIFKGNTEAFF.

The chain is built from TRBV6-2 or TRBV6-3 and TRBJ2-7; 7 bases align to TRBD2. J was trimmed by 0 bases and V by 4 bases; bases with no gene match: 9. Germline V gene lookup returns CDR1 MNHEY and CDR2 SVGEGT. CDR3 length: 16 residues. The CDR3 bases are TGTGCCAGCAGTTCCCCCCCGGGGGGAAGCTCCTACGAGCAGTACTTC. Amino acid sequence: CASSSPPGGSSYEQYF.

J is TRBJ2-5 and V is TRBV20-1; 12 bases are shared with TRBD2. V shed 6 bases and J 8 bases; nucleotides not matched to a gene: 10. The CDR3 contains 14 residues. CDR1 DFQATT and CDR2 SNEGSKA come from the germline V gene (reference sequence). The chain's CDR3 is CSASRLAGVQTQYF. The CDR3 bases are TGCAGTGCGAGTAGACTAGCGGGAGTGCAAACCCAGTACTTC.

The V gene is TRBV25-1, the J gene TRBJ1-2, with TRBD1 matching 7 bases. Trimming removed 4 bases from V and 7 bases from J; junction bases left unmatched: 3. Germline-derived CDR1 and CDR2 are MGHDK and SYGVNS. CDR3 size: 12 residues. The CDR3 protein is CASSGDSTGYTF. The CDR3 DNA reads TGTGCCAGCAGTGGGGACAGTACTGGCTACACCTTC.

The rearrangement joins TRBV3-1 (or the pseudogene TRBV3-2) to TRBJ1-6; 8 bases agree with TRBD1. Trimming took 3 bases from V and 12 from J; bases not matched to a gene: 7. The CDR3 runs to 14 residues. Germline V gives CDR1 LGHDT, CDR2 YNNKEL (reference sequence). In nucleotides, the CDR3 is TGTGCCAGCAGCCAGCGACAGGGGTGGGTACCCCTCCACTTT. Translating gives CASSQRQGWVPLHF.

The chain combines TRBV6-5 with TRBJ2-2; D gene unclear. Trimming took off 3 bases at V and 0 bases at J, with 8 bases between the two ends. The CDR3 covers 15 residues. The germline V gene encodes CDR1 MNHEY and CDR2 SVGAGI. The CDR3 reads CASSYSETNTGELFF. CDR3 DNA: TGTGCCAGCAGTTATTCGGAAACGAACACCGGGGAGCTGTTTTTT.

The genes are TRBV5-1 and TRBJ1-4; possible D gene TRBD1, 6 bases. The ends were cut back, 0 bases at V and 6 bases at J, with 15 bases in the middle. The length of the CDR3 is 16 residues. The germline gives CDR1 SGHRS, CDR2 YFSETQ. The CDR3: CASSLEEWGADEKLFF. The CDR3, as DNA: TGCGCCAGCAGCTTGGAGGAGTGGGGGGCTGATGAAAAACTGTTTTTT.

The chain is built from TRBV30 and TRBJ1-5, with D possibly matching TRBD1 (5 bases). This CDR3 is built from 17 residues. Germline V gene sequence: CDR1 GTSNPN, CDR2 SVGIG (reference sequence). Trimming stripped 3 bases from V and 1 base from J, with 19 bases between. Here the CDR3 reads CAWSIGDRRMSNQPQHF. CDR3 sequence (DNA): TGTGCCTGGAGCATAGGGGATCGACGGATGAGCAATCAGCCCCAGCATTTT.

The chain links TRBV12-2 to TRBJ1-1. TRBV12-2 is recorded as a pseudogene. The CDR3 covers 17 residues. The CDR3 DNA follows: TGTGCAAGTCGCAAACCGGTGGCCGGGGAGAGGAGGACTGAAGCTTTCTTT. This codes for CASRKPVAGERRTEAFF.

The rearrangement joins TRBV6-5 to TRBJ1-1, with D hard to call. This CDR3 spans 14 amino acids. CDR1 is MNHEY and CDR2 is SVGAGI in the germline V gene. The germline V and J ends were trimmed by 2 bases and 2 bases, with 9 bases remaining between them. CDR3 bases: TGTGCCAGCAGTTACAAAGGCGGTAACACTGAAGCTTTCTTT. As protein: CASSYKGGNTEAFF.

This chain links TRBV18 with TRBJ1-3, with a possible D match to TRBD1 (5 bases). Per the germline V gene, CDR1 is KGHSH and CDR2 is LQKENI. The V end lost 3 bases, the J end lost 0 bases, and 12 bases lay between the germline ends. The CDR3 is made up of 16 amino acids. Written as DNA, the CDR3 is TGTGCCAGCTCACCGATGGACATGAGCTCTGGAAACACCATATATTTT. As protein: CASSPMDMSSGNTIYF.

Here the CDR3 reads CASSSLAGGQETQYF. The CDR3 DNA follows: TGTGCCAGCAGCTCCCTAGCGGGGGGGCAAGAGACCCAGTACTTC. The V gene is TRBV5-6, the J gene TRBJ2-5, with 12 bases matching TRBD2. Germline-derived CDR1 and CDR2 are SGHDT and YYEEEE. The CDR3 has 15 residues. Trimming at V came to 3 bases and at J to 2 bases, leaving 2 bases not matched to a gene.